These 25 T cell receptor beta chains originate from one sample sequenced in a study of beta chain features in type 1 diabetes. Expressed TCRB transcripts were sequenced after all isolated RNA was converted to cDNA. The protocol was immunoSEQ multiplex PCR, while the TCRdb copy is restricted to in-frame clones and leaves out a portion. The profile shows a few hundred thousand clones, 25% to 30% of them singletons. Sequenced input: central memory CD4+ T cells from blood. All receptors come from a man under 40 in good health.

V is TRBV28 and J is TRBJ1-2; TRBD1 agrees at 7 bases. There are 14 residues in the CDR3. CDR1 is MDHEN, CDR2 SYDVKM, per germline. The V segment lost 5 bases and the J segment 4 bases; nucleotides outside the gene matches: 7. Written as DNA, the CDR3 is TGTGCCAGCAGTCCCCGGGACAGAGCCTATGGCTACACCTTC. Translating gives CASSPRDRAYGYTF.

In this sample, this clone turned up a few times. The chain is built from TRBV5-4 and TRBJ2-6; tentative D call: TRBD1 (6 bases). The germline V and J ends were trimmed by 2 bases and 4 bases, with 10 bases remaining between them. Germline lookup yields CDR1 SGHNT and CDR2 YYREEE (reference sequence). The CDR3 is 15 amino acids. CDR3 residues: CASSFGGSGANVLTF. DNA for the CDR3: TGTGCCAGCAGCTTTGGGGGCTCCGGGGCCAACGTCCTGACTTTC.

The CDR3 loop reads CASSLTGLSYEQYF. DNA for the CDR3: TGTGCCAGCAGCTTAACGGGACTCTCCTACGAGCAGTACTTC. The chain combines TRBV7-9 with TRBJ2-7; weak D call: TRBD2 (6 bases). Per germline, CDR1 SEHNR and CDR2 FQNEAQ (reference sequence). Trimming cost V 2 bases and J 0 bases, with 8 bases left between them. The CDR3 sequence is 14 residues long.

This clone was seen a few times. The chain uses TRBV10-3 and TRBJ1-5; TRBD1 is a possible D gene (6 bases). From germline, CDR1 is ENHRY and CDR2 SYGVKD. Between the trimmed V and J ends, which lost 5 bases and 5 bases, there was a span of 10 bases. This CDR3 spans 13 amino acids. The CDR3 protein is CAISSAGDQPQHF. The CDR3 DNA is TGTGCCATCAGTTCAGCAGGGGATCAGCCCCAGCATTTT.

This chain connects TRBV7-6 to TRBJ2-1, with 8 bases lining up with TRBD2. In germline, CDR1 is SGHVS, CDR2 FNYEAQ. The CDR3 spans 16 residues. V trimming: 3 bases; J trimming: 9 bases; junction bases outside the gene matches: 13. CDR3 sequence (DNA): TGTGCCAGCAGCTTGGAAACCGGGACTAGGCCCCCTGAGCAGTTCTTC. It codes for CASSLETGTRPPEQFF.

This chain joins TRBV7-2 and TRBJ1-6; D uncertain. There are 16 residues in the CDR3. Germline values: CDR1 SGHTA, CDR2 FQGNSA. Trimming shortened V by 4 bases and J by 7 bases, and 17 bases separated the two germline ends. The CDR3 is CASSSPKSIPNSPLHF. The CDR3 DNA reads TGTGCCAGCAGCTCACCCAAATCTATTCCAAATTCACCCCTCCACTTT. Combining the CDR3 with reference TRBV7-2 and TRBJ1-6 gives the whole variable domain GAGVSQSPSNKVTEKGKDVELRCDPISGHTALYWYRQSLGQGLEFLIYFQGNSAPDKSGLPSDRFSAERTGGSVSTLTIQRTQQEDSAVYLCASSSPKSIPNSPLHFGNGTRLTVT.

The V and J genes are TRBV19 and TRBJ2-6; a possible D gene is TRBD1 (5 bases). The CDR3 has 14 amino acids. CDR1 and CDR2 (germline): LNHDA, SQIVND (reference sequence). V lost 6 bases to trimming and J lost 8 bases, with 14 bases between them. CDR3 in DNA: TGTGCCAGTAGCAACGACCAGGGAACCAACGTCCTGACTTTC. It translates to CASSNDQGTNVLTF. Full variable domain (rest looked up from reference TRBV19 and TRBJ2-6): DGGITQSPKYLFRKEGQNVTLSCEQNLNHDAMYWYRQDPGQGLRLIYYSQIVNDFQKGDIAEGYSVSREKKESFPLTVTSAQKNPTAFYLCASSNDQGTNVLTFGAGSRLTVL.

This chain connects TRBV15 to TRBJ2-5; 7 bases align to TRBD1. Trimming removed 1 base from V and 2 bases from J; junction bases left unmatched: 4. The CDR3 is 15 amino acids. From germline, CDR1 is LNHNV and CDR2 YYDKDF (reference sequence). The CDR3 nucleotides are TGTGCCACCAGCAGAGCTGGGACAGAGCAAGAGACCCAGTACTTC. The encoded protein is CATSRAGTEQETQYF.

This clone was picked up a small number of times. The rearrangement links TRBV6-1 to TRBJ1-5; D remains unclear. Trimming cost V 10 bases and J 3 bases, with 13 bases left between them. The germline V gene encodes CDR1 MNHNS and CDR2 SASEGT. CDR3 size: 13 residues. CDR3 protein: CATEVGYNQPQHF. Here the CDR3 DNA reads TGTGCCACCGAAGTGGGGTACAATCAGCCCCAGCATTTT.

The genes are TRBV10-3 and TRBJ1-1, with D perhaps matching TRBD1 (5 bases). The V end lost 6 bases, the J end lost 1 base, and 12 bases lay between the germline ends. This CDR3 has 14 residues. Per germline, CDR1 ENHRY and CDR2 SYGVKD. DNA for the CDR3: TGTGCCATCAGCTCGACAGAGAAGAACACTGAAGCTTTCTTT. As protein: CAISSTEKNTEAFF.

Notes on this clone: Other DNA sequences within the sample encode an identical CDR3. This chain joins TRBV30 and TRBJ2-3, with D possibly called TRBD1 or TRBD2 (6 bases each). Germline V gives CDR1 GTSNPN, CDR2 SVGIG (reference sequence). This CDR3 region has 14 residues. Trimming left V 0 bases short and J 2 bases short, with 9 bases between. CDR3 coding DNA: TGTGCCTGGAGTGTTGGGGGGCTCACAGATACGCAGTATTTT. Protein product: CAWSVGGLTDTQYF.

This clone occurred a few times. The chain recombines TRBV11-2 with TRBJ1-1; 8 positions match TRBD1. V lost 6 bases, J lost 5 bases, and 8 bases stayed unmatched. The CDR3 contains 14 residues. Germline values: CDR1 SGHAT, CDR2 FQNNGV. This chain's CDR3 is CASSYGQGGTEAFF. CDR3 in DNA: TGTGCCAGCAGTTATGGACAGGGAGGGACTGAAGCTTTCTTT.

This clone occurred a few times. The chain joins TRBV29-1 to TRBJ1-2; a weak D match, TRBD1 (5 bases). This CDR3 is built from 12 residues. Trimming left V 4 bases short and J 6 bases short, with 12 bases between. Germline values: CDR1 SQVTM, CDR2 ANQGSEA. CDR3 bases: TGCAGCGTTGTTGGACAAACCCATGGCTACACCTTC. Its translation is CSVVGQTHGYTF.

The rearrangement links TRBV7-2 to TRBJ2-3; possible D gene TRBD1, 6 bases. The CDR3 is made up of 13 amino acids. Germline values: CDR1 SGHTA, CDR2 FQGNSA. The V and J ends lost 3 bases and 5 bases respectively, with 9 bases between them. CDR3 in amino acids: CASSLGRGDTQYF. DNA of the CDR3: TGTGCCAGCAGCTTGGGCAGGGGAGATACGCAGTATTTT.

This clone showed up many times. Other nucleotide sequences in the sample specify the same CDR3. CDR3 residues: CASSPSTSSYEQYF. The CDR3 DNA is TGTGCCAGCTCCCCCTCTACGAGCTCCTACGAGCAGTACTTC. The chain links TRBV7-9 to TRBJ2-7; no firm D call. V was cut by 8 bases and J by 0 bases, with 14 bases left in between. The CDR3 has 14 residues. CDR1 is SEHNR and CDR2 is FQNEAQ in the germline V gene (reference sequence).

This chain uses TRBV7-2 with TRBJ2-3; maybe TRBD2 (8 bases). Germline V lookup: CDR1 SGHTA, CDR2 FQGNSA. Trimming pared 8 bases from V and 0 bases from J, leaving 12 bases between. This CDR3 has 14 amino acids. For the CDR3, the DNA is TGTGCCAGCCGGGGGGGACAGAGCACAGATACGCAGTATTTT. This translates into CASRGGQSTDTQYF.

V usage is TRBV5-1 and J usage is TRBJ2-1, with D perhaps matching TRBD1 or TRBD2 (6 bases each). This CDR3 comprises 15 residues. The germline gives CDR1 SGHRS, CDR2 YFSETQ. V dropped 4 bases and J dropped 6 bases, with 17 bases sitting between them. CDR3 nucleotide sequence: TGCGCCAGCAGCCCCAATCCACAGGGAGGCAATGAGCAGTTCTTC. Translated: CASSPNPQGGNEQFF.

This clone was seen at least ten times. The CDR3 reads CASSRDGSYYGYTF. CDR3 bases: TGTGCCAGCAGCCGTGACGGATCCTACTATGGCTACACCTTC. The gene calls are TRBV5-4 and TRBJ1-2; D call uncertain. Trimming cost V 4 bases and J 3 bases, with 13 bases left between them. The CDR3 contains 14 residues. Germline values: CDR1 SGHNT, CDR2 YYREEE (reference sequence). The variable domain in full, with the rest retrieved from reference TRBV5-4 and TRBJ1-2, is ETGVTQSPTHLIKTRGQQVTLRCSSQSGHNTVSWYQQALGQGPQFIFQYYREEENGRGNFPPRFSGLQFPNYSSELNVNALELDDSALYLCASSRDGSYYGYTFGSGTRLTVV.

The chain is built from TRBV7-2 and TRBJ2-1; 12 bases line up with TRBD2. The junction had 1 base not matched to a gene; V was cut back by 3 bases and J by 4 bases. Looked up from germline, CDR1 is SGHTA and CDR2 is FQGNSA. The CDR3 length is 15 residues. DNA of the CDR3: TGTGCCAGCAGCTTGACTAGCGGGGGTTACAATGAGCAGTTCTTC. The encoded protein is CASSLTSGGYNEQFF.

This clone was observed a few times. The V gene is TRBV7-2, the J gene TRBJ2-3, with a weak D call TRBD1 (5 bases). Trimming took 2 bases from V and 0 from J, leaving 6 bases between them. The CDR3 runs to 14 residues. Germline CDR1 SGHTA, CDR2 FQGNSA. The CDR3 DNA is TGTGCCAGCAGCTTAAGACAGAGCACAGATACGCAGTATTTT. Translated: CASSLRQSTDTQYF. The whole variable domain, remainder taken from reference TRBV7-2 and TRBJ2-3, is GAGVSQSPSNKVTEKGKDVELRCDPISGHTALYWYRQSLGQGLEFLIYFQGNSAPDKSGLPSDRFSAERTGGSVSTLTIQRTQQEDSAVYLCASSLRQSTDTQYFGPGTRLTVL.

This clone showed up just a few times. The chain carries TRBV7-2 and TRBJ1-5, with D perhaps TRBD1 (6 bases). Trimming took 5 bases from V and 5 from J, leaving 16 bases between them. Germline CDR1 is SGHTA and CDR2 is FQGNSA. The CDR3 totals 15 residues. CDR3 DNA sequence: TGTGCCAGCAGCCGTTTACAGGGTGGGGATCAGCCCCAGCATTTT. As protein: CASSRLQGGDQPQHF. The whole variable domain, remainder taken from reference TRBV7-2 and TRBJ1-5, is GAGVSQSPSNKVTEKGKDVELRCDPISGHTALYWYRQSLGQGLEFLIYFQGNSAPDKSGLPSDRFSAERTGGSVSTLTIQRTQQEDSAVYLCASSRLQGGDQPQHFGDGTRLSIL.

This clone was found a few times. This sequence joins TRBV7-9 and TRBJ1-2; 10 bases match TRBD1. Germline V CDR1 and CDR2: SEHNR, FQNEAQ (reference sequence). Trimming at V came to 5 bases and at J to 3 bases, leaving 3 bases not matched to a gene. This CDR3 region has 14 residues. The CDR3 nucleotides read TGTGCCAGCAGCCCGACAGGGGGCTACTATGGCTACACCTTC. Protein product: CASSPTGGYYGYTF. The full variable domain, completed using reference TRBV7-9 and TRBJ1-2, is DTGVSQNPRHKITKRGQNVTFRCDPISEHNRLYWYRQTLGQGPEFLTYFQNEAQLEKSRLLSDRFSAERPKGSFSTLEIQRTEQGDSAMYLCASSPTGGYYGYTFGSGTRLTVV.

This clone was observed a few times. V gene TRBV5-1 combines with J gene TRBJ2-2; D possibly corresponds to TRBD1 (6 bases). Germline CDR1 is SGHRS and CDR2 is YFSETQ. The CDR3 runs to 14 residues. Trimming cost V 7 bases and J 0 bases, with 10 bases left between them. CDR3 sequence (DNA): TGCGCCAGCGGACAGCCGTCGAACACCGGGGAGCTGTTTTTT. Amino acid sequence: CASGQPSNTGELFF. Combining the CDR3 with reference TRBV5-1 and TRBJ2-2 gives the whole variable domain KAGVTQTPRYLIKTRGQQVTLSCSPISGHRSVSWYQQTPGQGLQFLFEYFSETQRNKGNFPGRFSGRQFSNSRSEMNVSTLELGDSALYLCASGQPSNTGELFFGEGSRLTVL.

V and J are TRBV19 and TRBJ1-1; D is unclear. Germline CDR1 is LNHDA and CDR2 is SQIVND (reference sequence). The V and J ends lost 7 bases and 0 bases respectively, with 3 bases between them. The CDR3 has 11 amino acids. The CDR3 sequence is CASTLNTEAFF. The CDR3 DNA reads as TGTGCCAGTACACTGAACACTGAAGCTTTCTTT.

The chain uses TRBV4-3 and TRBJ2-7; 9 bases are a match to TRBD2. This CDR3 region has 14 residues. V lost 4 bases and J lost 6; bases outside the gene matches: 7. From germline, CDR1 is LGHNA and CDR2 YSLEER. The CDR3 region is CASSLGLAGSEQYF. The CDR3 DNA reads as TGCGCCAGCAGCCTTGGGCTAGCGGGAAGCGAGCAGTACTTC.